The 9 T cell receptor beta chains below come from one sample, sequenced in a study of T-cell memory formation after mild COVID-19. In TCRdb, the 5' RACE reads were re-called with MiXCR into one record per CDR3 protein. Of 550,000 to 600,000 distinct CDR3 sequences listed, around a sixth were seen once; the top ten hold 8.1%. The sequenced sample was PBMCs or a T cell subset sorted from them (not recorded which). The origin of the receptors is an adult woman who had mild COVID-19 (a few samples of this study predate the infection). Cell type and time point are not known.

The CDR3 protein is CASSRSHYGYTF. CDR3 sequence (DNA): TGTGCCAGCAGTCGCTCTCATTATGGCTACACCTTC. The genes are TRBV12-3 or TRBV12-4 and TRBJ1-2; D uncertain. This CDR3 is built from 12 residues. Trimming removed 5 bases at V and 5 bases at J, with 9 bases between.

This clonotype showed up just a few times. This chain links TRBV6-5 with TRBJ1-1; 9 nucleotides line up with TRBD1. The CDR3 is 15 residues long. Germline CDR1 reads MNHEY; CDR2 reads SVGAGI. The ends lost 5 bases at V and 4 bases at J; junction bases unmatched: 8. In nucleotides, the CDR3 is TGTGCCAGCAGTGGACAGGGGCCCATAATCACTGAAGCTTTCTTT. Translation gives CASSGQGPIITEAFF.

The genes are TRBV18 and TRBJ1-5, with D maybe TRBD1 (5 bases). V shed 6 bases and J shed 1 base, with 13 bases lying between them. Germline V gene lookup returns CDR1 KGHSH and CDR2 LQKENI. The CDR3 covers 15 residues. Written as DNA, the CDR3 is TGTGCCAGCTCCGCTGGGGGTGCGAGCAATCAGCCCCAGCATTTT. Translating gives CASSAGGASNQPQHF. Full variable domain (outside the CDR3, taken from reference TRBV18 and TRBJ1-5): NAGVMQNPRHLVRRRGQEARLRCSPMKGHSHVYWYRQLPEEGLKFMVYLQKENIIDESGMPKERFSAEFPKEGPSILRIQQVVRGDSAAYFCASSAGGASNQPQHFGDGTRLSIL.

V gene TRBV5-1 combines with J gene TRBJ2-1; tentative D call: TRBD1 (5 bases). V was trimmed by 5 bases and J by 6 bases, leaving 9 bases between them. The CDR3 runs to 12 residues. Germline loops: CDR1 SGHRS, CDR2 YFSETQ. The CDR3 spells CASSTDINEQFF. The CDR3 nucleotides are TGCGCCAGCAGTACGGACATCAATGAGCAGTTCTTC.

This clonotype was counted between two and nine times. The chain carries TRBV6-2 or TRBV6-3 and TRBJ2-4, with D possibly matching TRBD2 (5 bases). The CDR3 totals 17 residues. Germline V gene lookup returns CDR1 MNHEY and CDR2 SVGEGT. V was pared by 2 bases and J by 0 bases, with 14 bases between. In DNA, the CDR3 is TGTGCCAGCAGTTACGCCAACCCCGGACTAGCCAAAAACATTCAGTACTTC. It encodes CASSYANPGLAKNIQYF.

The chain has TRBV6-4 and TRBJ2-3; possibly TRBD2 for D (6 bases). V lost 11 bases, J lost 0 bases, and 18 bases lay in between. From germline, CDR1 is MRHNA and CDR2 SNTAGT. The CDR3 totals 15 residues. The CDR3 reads CAGNSRGSSTDTQYF. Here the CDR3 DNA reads TGTGCCGGCAACTCACGGGGGTCGAGCACAGATACGCAGTATTTT.

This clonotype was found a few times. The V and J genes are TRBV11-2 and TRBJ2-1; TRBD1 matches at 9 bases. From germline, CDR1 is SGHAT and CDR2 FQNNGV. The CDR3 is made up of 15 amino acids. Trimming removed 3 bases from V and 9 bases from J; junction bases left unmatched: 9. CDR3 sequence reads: CASSFGTGNSGEQFF. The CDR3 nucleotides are TGTGCCAGCAGCTTCGGGACAGGGAATTCGGGTGAGCAGTTCTTC.

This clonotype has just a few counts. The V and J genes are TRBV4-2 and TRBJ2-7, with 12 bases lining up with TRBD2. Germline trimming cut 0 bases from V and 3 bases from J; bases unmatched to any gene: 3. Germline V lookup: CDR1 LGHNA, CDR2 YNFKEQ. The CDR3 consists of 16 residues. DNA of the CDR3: TGTGCCAGCAGCCAAGAACTAGCGGGGGGCCTCTACGAGCAGTACTTC. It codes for CASSQELAGGLYEQYF.

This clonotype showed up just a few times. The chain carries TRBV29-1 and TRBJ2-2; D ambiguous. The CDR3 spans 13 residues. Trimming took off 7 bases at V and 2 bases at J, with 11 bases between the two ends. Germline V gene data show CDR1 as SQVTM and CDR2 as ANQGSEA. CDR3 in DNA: TGCAGCGCGTTTGTCAGAAACACCGGGGAGCTGTTTTTT. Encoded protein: CSAFVRNTGELFF.